The present T cell receptor (beta chain) was sequenced within a study of blood T cell repertoires in COVID-19. Clones were read by immunoSEQ multiplex PCR, and TCRdb kept only the in-frame ones, dropping some. The data show roughly 300,000 clones, approximately 89% seen once. This CDR3 is built from 13 residues. V was trimmed by 4 bases and J by 5 bases, leaving 11 bases between them. This receptor was taken from a woman aged 50 to 60 who had recovered from COVID-19. The chain employs TRBV12-3 or TRBV12-4 and TRBJ2-5, with no clear D. Sequencing was carried out using peripheral blood. The CDR3 DNA is TGTGCCAGCAGTTCCCAAAACGGGGAGACCCAGTACTTC. Translation gives CASSSQNGETQYF.